This T cell receptor beta chain emerged from a study of blood T cell repertoires in COVID-19. Measured with immunoSEQ multiplex PCR; TCRdb has only the in-frame clones, and not every one. The data contain under 150,000 clones, nearly 80% of them singletons. This clone counts as medium-sized (0.01 to 0.1%). The CDR3 spans 15 residues. V trimming: 2 bases; J trimming: 6 bases; junction bases outside the gene matches: 6. Germline values: CDR1 GTSNPN, CDR2 SVGIG (reference sequence). V usage is TRBV30 and J usage is TRBJ2-7, with 14 bases that match TRBD2. The clonotype was recovered from a woman in her forties or fifties who had recovered from COVID-19. Sample: PBMCs or T cells enriched from blood (not recorded which). DNA for the CDR3: TGTGCCTGGAGTCATGCCGGGACTAGCGGGAGCGAGCAGTACTTC. Protein sequence: CAWSHAGTSGSEQYF.